Listed here are 28 T cell receptor beta chains from one sample, sequenced in a study of immune cell composition in non-small cell lung cancer. Data came from immunoSEQ multiplex PCR; TCRdb stores just in-frame clones and leaves some out. The sample includes more than 1,000 clones, roughly 70% of them seen just once. The sequenced sample was lung tumor tissue. These receptors all come from a human donor with non-small cell lung cancer.

The chain has TRBV11-2 and TRBJ2-3, with unresolved D. Trimming pared 7 bases from V and 1 base from J, leaving 12 bases between. CDR1 is SGHAT, CDR2 FQNNGV, per germline. The CDR3 covers 14 residues. CDR3 region: CASTAAKRTDTQYF. The DNA for the CDR3 is TGTGCCAGCACCGCGGCCAAACGCACAGATACGCAGTATTTT.

This clone has only a few counts. The chain couples TRBV7-2 to TRBJ1-1; no clear D gene. In germline, CDR1 is SGHTA, CDR2 FQGNSA. Trimming cost V 6 bases and J 0 bases, with 11 bases left between them. The CDR3 spans 14 residues. The CDR3 reads CASRGGRLNTEAFF. The CDR3 nucleotides read TGTGCCAGCAGGGGAGGACGGTTGAACACTGAAGCTTTCTTT.

The genes are TRBV9 and TRBJ2-1; 7 bases map to TRBD2. Germline V gene data show CDR1 as SGDLS and CDR2 as YYNGEE. CDR3 size: 14 residues. The ends lost 0 bases at V and 10 bases at J; junction bases unmatched: 7. The CDR3 protein is CASSVDPGGREQFF. CDR3 in DNA: TGTGCCAGCAGCGTAGACCCGGGGGGTAGAGAGCAGTTCTTC.

The chain is built from TRBV5-8 and TRBJ2-5; D unresolved. The CDR3 consists of 13 residues. Deletions cut 2 bases from V and 3 bases from J, with 8 bases between. The V gene's germline CDR1 is SGHTS and CDR2 YDEGEE. CDR3 protein: CASSFTAKETQYF. As DNA, the CDR3 is TGTGCCAGCAGCTTCACAGCTAAAGAGACCCAGTACTTC. Looking up the rest from reference TRBV5-8 and TRBJ2-5 gives the full variable domain: EAGVTQSPTHLIKTRGQQATLRCSPISGHTSVYWYQQALGLGLQFLLWYDEGEERNRGNFPPRFSGRQFPNYSSELNVNALELEDSALYLCASSFTAKETQYFGPGTRLLVL.

The CDR3 sequence is CASSLRAGSYGYTF. The CDR3 coding sequence is TGTGCCAGCAGCTTACGTGCAGGGTCCTATGGCTACACCTTC. This rearrangement joins TRBV11-1 to TRBJ1-2; TRBD1 might be the D (5 bases). The CDR3 runs to 14 residues. CDR1 is SGHAT and CDR2 is FQDESV in the germline V gene (reference sequence). The V end lost 2 bases, the J end lost 4 bases, and 11 bases lay between the germline ends.

The J gene is TRBJ1-2, the V gene TRBV30, with D tentatively TRBD1 (5 bases). The length of the CDR3 is 12 residues. V lost 4 bases to trimming and J lost 6 bases, with 12 bases between them. Germline V lookup: CDR1 GTSNPN, CDR2 SVGIG (reference sequence). Written as DNA, the CDR3 is TGTGCCTGGATCCAGGGTTCCCATGGCTACACCTTC. Translation gives CAWIQGSHGYTF.

This chain joins TRBV6-5 and TRBJ1-1; D is undetermined. Looked up from germline, CDR1 is MNHEY and CDR2 is SVGAGI. The CDR3 contains 13 residues. V was cut by 0 bases and J by 8 bases, with 10 bases left in between. This CDR3 reads CASSYSNQAEAFF. CDR3 nucleotide sequence: TGTGCCAGCAGTTACTCGAATCAGGCCGAAGCTTTCTTT.

The chain links TRBV7-8 to TRBJ2-1; TRBD2 matches at 12 bases. Germline V gene lookup returns CDR1 SGHVS and CDR2 FQNEAQ. V was clipped by 3 bases and J by 8 bases; unmatched bases: 8. This CDR3 contains 16 residues. DNA of the CDR3: TGTGCCAGCAGCTTGGGGCTAGCGGGAGGGGGCTATGAGCAGTTCTTC. This translates into CASSLGLAGGGYEQFF.

The V and J genes are TRBV5-4 and TRBJ2-1; 9 nucleotides align to TRBD2. V dropped 1 base and J dropped 4; count of bases not matched to a gene: 3. Germline V gene lookup returns CDR1 SGHNT and CDR2 YYREEE (reference sequence). The CDR3 is 15 amino acids. The CDR3 nucleotides read TGTGCCAGCAGCTTGTCTAGCGGGGCTTACAATGAGCAGTTCTTC. It specifies CASSLSSGAYNEQFF.

The gene calls are TRBV7-2 and TRBJ2-7; possible D gene TRBD1, 5 bases. The CDR3 runs to 12 residues. Trimming took off 5 bases at V and 2 bases at J, with 7 bases between the two ends. The germline V gene encodes CDR1 SGHTA and CDR2 FQGNSA. CDR3 sequence reads: CASSQGAYEQYF. The CDR3, as DNA: TGTGCCAGCAGCCAGGGTGCCTACGAGCAGTACTTC.

V gene TRBV7-2 combines with J gene TRBJ2-7; D may be TRBD2 (6 bases). CDR1 and CDR2 from the germline V gene are SGHTA and FQGNSA. V gave up 3 bases and J gave up 6 bases, with 15 bases separating them. The CDR3 runs 14 residues. The DNA of the CDR3 is TGTGCCAGCAGCTTTGCCGGGAGAGCGGGCGAGCAGTACTTC. This sequence encodes CASSFAGRAGEQYF.

The gene calls are TRBV2 and TRBJ1-2; D is possibly TRBD1 (5 bases). The germline V and J ends were trimmed by 8 bases and 1 base, with 14 bases remaining between them. The CDR3 consists of 14 residues. Germline V gene data show CDR1 as SNHLY and CDR2 as FYNNEI. The CDR3 sequence is CASGSGTFNYGYTF. In DNA, the CDR3 is TGTGCCAGCGGGTCCGGGACTTTTAACTATGGCTACACCTTC.

The chain couples TRBV2 to TRBJ2-2; no clear D. This CDR3 has 14 residues. The germline V gene encodes CDR1 SNHLY and CDR2 FYNNEI. V lost 6 bases and J 6 bases, leaving 14 bases between the germline ends. The CDR3 reads CASSVNSIAGELFF. The DNA for the CDR3 is TGTGCCAGCAGCGTCAACAGTATCGCCGGGGAGCTGTTTTTT.

V is TRBV30 and J is TRBJ2-5, with 9 bases that match TRBD1. With 7 bases clipped from V and 4 bases from J, the junction kept 13 bases outside the gene matches. CDR3 size: 15 residues. CDR1 and CDR2 from the germline V gene are GTSNPN and SVGIG (reference sequence). The CDR3 sequence: CALVSGTGYGETQYF. The CDR3 DNA reads TGTGCCTTAGTATCCGGGACAGGGTATGGAGAGACCCAGTACTTC. The entire variable domain, with the rest obtained from reference TRBV30 and TRBJ2-5, is as follows: SQTIHQWPATLVQPVGSPLSLECTVEGTSNPNLYWYRQAAGRGLQLLFYSVGIGQISSEVPQNLSASRPQDRQFILSSKKLLLSDSGFYLCALVSGTGYGETQYFGPGTRLLVL.

V is TRBV18 and J is TRBJ1-5, with 7 bases identical to TRBD1. J gave up 2 bases and V 2 bases, and 6 bases lay outside the gene matches. CDR3 size: 16 residues. Germline V gene sequence: CDR1 KGHSH, CDR2 LQKENI. CDR3 nucleotide sequence: TGTGCCAGCTCACCAAAGGGGGCACGGGGCAATCAGCCCCAGCATTTT. This gives the protein CASSPKGARGNQPQHF.

V and J are TRBV5-1 and TRBJ1-3; 11 nucleotides agree with TRBD1. The CDR3 loop spans 16 amino acids. Per the germline V gene, CDR1 is SGHRS and CDR2 is YFSETQ. The ends lost 4 bases at V and 1 base at J; junction bases unmatched: 4. The CDR3 nucleotides are TGCGCCAGCAGCCGAGGGACAGGGGGTTCTGGAAACACCATATATTTT. This encodes CASSRGTGGSGNTIYF. Together with reference TRBV5-1 and TRBJ1-3, the CDR3 gives the full variable domain: KAGVTQTPRYLIKTRGQQVTLSCSPISGHRSVSWYQQTPGQGLQFLFEYFSETQRNKGNFPGRFSGRQFSNSRSEMNVSTLELGDSALYLCASSRGTGGSGNTIYFGEGSWLTVV.

The chain couples TRBV15 to TRBJ2-1, with a possible D match to TRBD2 (5 bases). CDR1 and CDR2 (germline): LNHNV, YYDKDF (reference sequence). The V gene lost 0 bases and the J gene lost 4 bases, with 16 bases spanning the gap. The CDR3 is 17 amino acids. Here the CDR3 DNA reads TGTGCCACCAGCAGAGAGTCCTCCGGGAACCGATACAATGAGCAGTTCTTC. Translating it yields CATSRESSGNRYNEQFF.

CDR3 region: CAWTPWAGNMNTEAFF. CDR3 sequence (DNA): TGTGCCTGGACTCCTTGGGCAGGGAACATGAACACTGAAGCTTTCTTT. The chain is built from TRBV30 and TRBJ1-1, with a possible D match to TRBD1 (5 bases). The CDR3 contains 16 residues. The V gene lost 4 bases and the J gene lost 0 bases, with 18 bases spanning the gap. From germline, CDR1 is GTSNPN and CDR2 SVGIG (reference sequence).

The V and J genes are TRBV27 and TRBJ1-6, with 12 bases lining up with TRBD1. Germline V gene data show CDR1 as MNHEY and CDR2 as SMNVEV (reference sequence). V dropped 7 bases and J dropped 13; count of bases not matched to a gene: 14. The CDR3 spans 16 residues. The CDR3 loop is CASTPVGGTGGGPLHF. The CDR3 bases are TGTGCCAGCACCCCCGTTGGAGGGACAGGGGGCGGCCCCCTCCACTTT.

In this sample, this clone turned up a few times. This chain connects TRBV10-1 to TRBJ1-1, with 9 bases lining up with TRBD1. Per germline, CDR1 WNHNN and CDR2 SYGVQD (reference sequence). The CDR3 has 14 residues. The V gene end was trimmed by 6 bases and the J gene end by 7 bases; junction bases not matched to a gene: 9. CDR3 bases: TGCGCCAGCAGCCTGGGACAGGGATACAATGAAGCTTTCTTT. It translates to CASSLGQGYNEAFF.

This clone was counted only a few times. The chain couples TRBV2 to TRBJ1-2; D remains unclear. Per germline, CDR1 SNHLY and CDR2 FYNNEI. V was pared by 1 base and J by 5 bases, with 8 bases between. This CDR3 has 13 residues. CDR3 residues: CASSEELDYGYTF. In DNA, the CDR3 is TGTGCCAGCAGTGAAGAGCTTGATTATGGCTACACCTTC.

This clone has more than one count but fewer than ten. CDR3 bases: TGTGCAAGTCGGACAAGTCCGGGACTGGTACACAATGAGCAGTTCTTC. It yields the protein CASRTSPGLVHNEQFF. The chain employs TRBV12-2 and TRBJ2-1; the listed D gene, TRBD2, was not tested against the DNA. TRBV12-2 is recorded as a pseudogene. The CDR3 runs 16 residues.

This clone has just a few counts. The chain is built from TRBV6-5 and TRBJ2-3; D is uncertain. The CDR3 contains 15 residues. Trimming stripped 6 bases from V and 2 bases from J, with 15 bases between. Germline V gene lookup returns CDR1 MNHEY and CDR2 SVGAGI. The CDR3 region has the DNA TGTGCCAGCAGAACAACTATCCGGGTCACAGATACGCAGTATTTT. This sequence encodes CASRTTIRVTDTQYF.

This chain uses TRBV25-1 with TRBJ2-1, with 8 bases that match TRBD2. The CDR3 is 16 amino acids. The trim removed 3 bases at V and 3 bases at J, leaving 7 bases unmatched. Germline V lookup: CDR1 MGHDK, CDR2 SYGVNS. CDR3 protein: CASSDQTSGGYNEQFF. The CDR3 DNA follows: TGTGCCAGCAGTGACCAAACTAGCGGAGGCTACAATGAGCAGTTCTTC.

The chain employs TRBV19 and TRBJ1-5; possibly TRBD1 for D (5 bases). The V end lost 3 bases, the J end lost 7 bases, and 13 bases lay between the germline ends. Germline-derived CDR1 and CDR2 are LNHDA and SQIVND (reference sequence). This CDR3 spans 14 amino acids. CDR3 nucleotides: TGTGCCAGTAGTATCCGGGCAGGGTCGCAGCCCCAGCATTTT. Its translation is CASSIRAGSQPQHF. The whole variable domain, remainder taken from reference TRBV19 and TRBJ1-5, is DGGITQSPKYLFRKEGQNVTLSCEQNLNHDAMYWYRQDPGQGLRLIYYSQIVNDFQKGDIAEGYSVSREKKESFPLTVTSAQKNPTAFYLCASSIRAGSQPQHFGDGTRLSIL.

In its sample, this clone was seen a few times. The genes are TRBV5-8 and TRBJ2-1, with 9 bases that match TRBD1. J lost 5 bases, V lost 3 bases, and 6 bases had no gene match. Germline V gene data show CDR1 as SGHTS and CDR2 as YDEGEE. This CDR3 region has 15 residues. CDR3 sequence (DNA): TGTGCCAGCAGCTCGGCCGGGACAGGGCACAATGAGCAGTTCTTC. It is translated as CASSSAGTGHNEQFF. The entire variable domain, with the rest obtained from reference TRBV5-8 and TRBJ2-1, is as follows: EAGVTQSPTHLIKTRGQQATLRCSPISGHTSVYWYQQALGLGLQFLLWYDEGEERNRGNFPPRFSGRQFPNYSSELNVNALELEDSALYLCASSSAGTGHNEQFFGPGTRLTVL.

The genes are TRBV11-2 and TRBJ2-3; D unresolved. CDR3 length equals 16 residues. Deletions cut 4 bases from V and 1 base from J, with 15 bases between. Germline assignment: CDR1 SGHAT and CDR2 FQNNGV. Here the CDR3 reads CASSSLGPLGTDTQYF. CDR3 coding DNA: TGTGCCAGCAGCTCGCTAGGTCCCCTCGGCACAGATACGCAGTATTTT.

V gene TRBV7-2 combines with J gene TRBJ2-7; 8 nucleotides match TRBD1. After removal of 2 bases from V and 4 bases from J, the junction contained 4 bases not matched to a gene. Germline loops: CDR1 SGHTA, CDR2 FQGNSA. The CDR3 has 14 amino acids. CDR3: CASSLKGQGYEQYF. The DNA for the CDR3 is TGTGCCAGCAGCTTAAAAGGACAGGGTTACGAGCAGTACTTC.